A selection of T cell receptor beta chains follows, all from one sample in a study of blood T cells in healthy people across ages. MiXCR, applied by TCRdb to the 5' RACE reads, yields one record per CDR3 protein. In the table there are around 1,100,000 distinct CDR3 sequences, around two fifths of which are singletons. The sequencing sample was made of blood. All receptors derive from a man younger than 35 in good health. Both conserved end residues are part of each CDR3. The D gene is left open where the match is weak. Size values are once, few and many counts, or a class for expanded clones, and some rows have none.

>TRBV4-1|.|.|TRBJ2-3
CASSQGSGRDTQYF
TGCGCCAGCAGCCAAGGCTCGGGTAGAGATACGCAGTATTTT
>TRBV13|few|.|TRBJ2-7
CASSFHSYEQYF
TGTGCCAGCAGCTTTCACTCCTACGAGCAGTACTTC
>TRBV20-1|.|TRBD1|TRBJ1-5
CSAGQGLGQPQHF
TGCAGTGCTGGACAGGGCTTGGGTCAGCCCCAGCATTTT
>TRBV7-2|.|.|TRBJ1-2
CASSRIGHPNYGYTF
TGTGCCAGCAGCCGCATTGGACACCCTAACTATGGCTACACCTTC
>TRBV20-1|many|TRBD1|TRBJ2-5
CSARRQGAQTQYF
TGCAGTGCTAGGCGACAGGGGGCACAGACCCAGTACTTC
>TRBV19|.|.|TRBJ2-2
CASSMWLNTGELFF
TGTGCCAGTAGTATGTGGCTAAACACCGGGGAGCTGTTTTTT
>TRBV7-8|.|.|TRBJ1-6
CASSLSGRNSPLHF
TGTGCCAGCAGCTTATCTGGGAGGAATTCACCCCTCCACTTT
>TRBV20-1|.|.|TRBJ1-5
CSASSRGVGNQPQHF
TGCAGTGCTAGCTCTCGGGGGGTCGGCAATCAGCCCCAGCATTTT
>TRBV2|few|.|TRBJ2-7
CASSEGLGYEQYF
TGTGCCAGCAGTGAGGGGCTCGGCTACGAGCAGTACTTC
>TRBV12-3/TRBV12-4|.|.|TRBJ2-5
CVSSPPRTAQETQYF
TGTGTCAGCAGTCCACCGCGGACAGCCCAAGAGACCCAGTACTTC
>TRBV4-3|few|.|TRBJ1-4
CASSPLEGEKLFF
TGCGCCAGCAGCCCCCTAGAGGGGGAAAAACTGTTTTTT
>TRBV4-1|.|TRBD1|TRBJ1-2
CASSQTTNPRQGVYGYTF
TGCGCCAGCAGCCAAACTACAAATCCCCGACAGGGAGTCTATGGCTACACCTTC
>TRBV20-1|.|.|TRBJ1-6
CSASPTSGYNSPLHF
TGCAGTGCTAGCCCGACTAGTGGGTATAATTCACCCCTCCACTTT
>TRBV4-1|few|.|TRBJ1-2
CASSQEGLPGSASDNYGYTF
TGCGCCAGCAGCCAAGAAGGGTTGCCGGGCTCAGCTTCTGATAACTATGGCTACACCTTC
>TRBV4-2|many|TRBD1|TRBJ2-5
CASSQNPTGDETQYF
TGTGCCAGCAGCCAAAACCCGACAGGGGACGAGACCCAGTACTTC
>TRBV9|few|.|TRBJ2-3
CASSAATNHRADTQYF
TGTGCCAGCAGCGCCGCCACTAACCACCGGGCAGATACGCAGTATTTT
>TRBV20-1|.|.|TRBJ1-1
CSAGAGTETEAFF
TGCAGTGCAGGGGCAGGGACGGAGACTGAAGCTTTCTTT
>TRBV4-3|many|.|TRBJ2-3
CASSQDRGSADTQYF
TGCGCCAGCAGCCAAGACAGGGGTTCCGCAGATACGCAGTATTTT
>TRBV11-2|.|TRBD1|TRBJ1-2
CASSPGTASGFYGYTF
TGTGCCAGCAGCCCTGGGACAGCGTCGGGCTTCTATGGCTACACCTTC
>TRBV4-3|.|TRBD1|TRBJ2-1
CASSQTGGLETQFF
TGCGCCAGCAGCCAAACAGGGGGGTTAGAGACCCAGTTCTTC
>TRBV4-3|many|.|TRBJ2-3
CASSQDVGTSTDTQYF
TGCGCCAGCAGCCAAGATGTCGGGACTAGCACAGATACGCAGTATTTT
>TRBV27|.|.|TRBJ2-5
CASSLHRQGRETQYF
TGTGCCAGCAGTTTACACCGCCAGGGACGAGAGACCCAGTACTTC
>TRBV6-1|.|TRBD1|TRBJ1-1
CASITVVPWPGQGGKAFF
TGTGCCAGCATCACTGTGGTCCCCTGGCCGGGACAGGGTGGGAAAGCTTTCTTT
>TRBV6-1|.|.|TRBJ2-5
CASSETKYQETQYF
TGTGCCAGCAGTGAAACTAAATACCAAGAGACCCAGTACTTC
>TRBV7-9|.|.|TRBJ1-1
CASSLMSQAKAFF
TGTGCCAGCAGCCTCATGTCGCAGGCAAAAGCTTTCTTT
>TRBV13|.|TRBD1|TRBJ2-3
CASSPRDRGFTDTQYF
TGTGCCAGCAGTCCCAGGGACAGGGGGTTCACAGATACGCAGTATTTT
>TRBV12-3/TRBV12-4|few|TRBD2|TRBJ2-5
CASRIERGGEQYF
TGTGCCAGCAGGATCGAACGCGGGGGTGAGCAGTACTTC
>TRBV6-6|once|.|TRBJ1-4
CASGKGATNEKLFF
TGTGCCAGCGGAAAGGGAGCAACTAATGAAAAACTGTTTTTT
>TRBV15|.|.|TRBJ2-1
CATSRDLNNEQFF
TGTGCCACCAGCAGAGATTTGAACAATGAGCAGTTCTTC
>TRBV27|.|.|TRBJ1-6
CASSDLGGEYNSPPHF
TGTGCCAGCAGCGATCTCGGGGGGGAGTATAATTCACCCCCCCACTTT
>TRBV7-2|.|.|TRBJ2-3
CASSLTTGPDTQYF
TGTGCCAGCAGCTTGACGACAGGTCCAGATACGCAGTATTTT
>TRBV28|.|TRBD1|TRBJ1-4
CASSPAGTGWEKLFF
TGTGCCAGCAGTCCAGCGGGGACAGGGTGGGAAAAACTGTTTTTT
>TRBV6-5|.|.|TRBJ1-1
CASSYSSGGTEAFF
TGTGCCAGCAGTTACTCGTCGGGCGGCACTGAAGCTTTCTTT
>TRBV7-2|.|.|TRBJ2-7
CASIPRGTRRHEQYF
TGTGCCAGCATCCCCCGGGGAACTAGGAGGCACGAGCAGTACTTC
>TRBV25-1|many|.|TRBJ2-5
CASSESETQYF
TGTGCCAGCAGTGAATCAGAGACCCAGTACTTC
>TRBV12-3/TRBV12-4|.|.|TRBJ1-5
CASSLWQLNQPQHF
TGTGCCAGCAGTTTATGGCAGCTGAATCAGCCCCAGCATTTT
>TRBV13|.|TRBD2|TRBJ2-3
CASSLRSLAGVVDTQYF
TGTGCCAGCAGCCTCCGAAGCCTAGCGGGGGTGGTGGATACGCAGTATTTT
>TRBV19|.|TRBD1|TRBJ1-1
CASSPITGEATEAFF
TGTGCCAGTAGCCCAATAACAGGGGAGGCAACTGAAGCTTTCTTT
>TRBV4-2|.|.|TRBJ1-5
CASSQEEGSNQPQHF
TGTGCCAGCAGCCAAGAGGAGGGGAGCAATCAGCCCCAGCATTTT
>TRBV7-2|.|.|TRBJ2-3
CANSLTRGSDTQYF
TGTGCCAACAGCCTCACGAGAGGCTCAGATACGCAGTATTTT
>TRBV9|few|.|TRBJ1-1
CASSAQGHTEAFF
TGTGCCAGCAGTGCGCAGGGGCACACTGAAGCTTTCTTT
>TRBV29-1|.|.|TRBJ1-6
CRVLRTELPLHF
TGCCGCGTTCTGCGGACCGAGTTACCCCTCCACTTT
>TRBV27|.|TRBD2|TRBJ2-1
CASSLYGGGVNEQFF
TGTGCCAGCAGTTTATACGGCGGGGGGGTAAATGAGCAGTTCTTC
>TRBV4-2|.|TRBD1|TRBJ2-7
CASSQGGQVLYNEQYF
TGTGCCAGCAGCCAAGGGGGACAGGTTTTATACAATGAGCAGTACTTC
>TRBV5-1|.|.|TRBJ1-2
CASSLTTGLYGYTF
TGCGCCAGCAGCTTGACCACAGGCCTCTATGGCTACACCTTC
>TRBV6-5|many|TRBD2|TRBJ2-3
CASRDSGSTDTQYF
TGTGCCAGCAGGGATAGCGGGAGCACAGATACGCAGTATTTT
>TRBV7-2|.|.|TRBJ2-3
CASTIQEGQGIFF
TGTGCCAGCACCATTCAGGAGGGCCAGGGAATTTTTTTT
>TRBV14|few|TRBD1|TRBJ2-3
CASSQRQGLTDTQYF
TGTGCCAGCAGCCAAAGACAGGGTCTCACAGATACGCAGTATTTT
>TRBV20-1|.|TRBD1|TRBJ2-4
CSAREGQGLAKNIQYF
TGCAGTGCTAGAGAGGGACAGGGGTTAGCCAAAAACATTCAGTACTTC
>TRBV7-2|few|.|TRBJ2-3
CASSLVRGGTDTQYF
TGTGCCAGCAGCCTAGTCCGCGGGGGCACAGATACGCAGTATTTT
>TRBV12-5|.|.|TRBJ2-3
CASGLGDSSTDTQYF
TGTGCTAGTGGTTTGGGAGACTCTAGCACAGATACGCAGTATTTT
>TRBV9|.|TRBD2|TRBJ2-1
CASSGGGAYNKQFF
TGTGCCAGCAGCGGCGGGGGGGCTTACAATAAGCAGTTCTTC
>TRBV2|.|.|TRBJ2-1
CASSFGDQREETQFF
TGTGCCAGCAGTTTTGGGGACCAAAGGGAAGAGACCCAGTTCTTC
>TRBV5-1|.|TRBD1|TRBJ1-2
CASSLALAGGVYGYTF
TGCGCCAGCAGCTTGGCACTGGCAGGGGGGGTCTATGGCTACACCTTC
>TRBV7-9|.|TRBD2|TRBJ2-1
CASSSLVAGEKGNEQFF
TGTGCCAGCAGCTCTTTAGTAGCGGGAGAGAAAGGAAATGAGCAGTTCTTC